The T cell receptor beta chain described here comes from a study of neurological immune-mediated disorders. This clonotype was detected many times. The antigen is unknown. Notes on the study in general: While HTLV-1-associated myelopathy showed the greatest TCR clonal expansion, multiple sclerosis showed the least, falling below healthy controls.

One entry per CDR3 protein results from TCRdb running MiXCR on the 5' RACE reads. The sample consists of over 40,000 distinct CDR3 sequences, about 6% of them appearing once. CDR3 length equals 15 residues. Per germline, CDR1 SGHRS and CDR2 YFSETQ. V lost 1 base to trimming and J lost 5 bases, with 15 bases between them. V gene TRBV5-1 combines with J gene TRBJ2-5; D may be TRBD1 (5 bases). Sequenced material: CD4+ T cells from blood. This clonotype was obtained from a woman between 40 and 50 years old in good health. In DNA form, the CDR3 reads TGCGCCAGCAGCTTGTTTGGGGCGCACGGGGAGACCCAGTACTTC. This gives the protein CASSLFGAHGETQYF.